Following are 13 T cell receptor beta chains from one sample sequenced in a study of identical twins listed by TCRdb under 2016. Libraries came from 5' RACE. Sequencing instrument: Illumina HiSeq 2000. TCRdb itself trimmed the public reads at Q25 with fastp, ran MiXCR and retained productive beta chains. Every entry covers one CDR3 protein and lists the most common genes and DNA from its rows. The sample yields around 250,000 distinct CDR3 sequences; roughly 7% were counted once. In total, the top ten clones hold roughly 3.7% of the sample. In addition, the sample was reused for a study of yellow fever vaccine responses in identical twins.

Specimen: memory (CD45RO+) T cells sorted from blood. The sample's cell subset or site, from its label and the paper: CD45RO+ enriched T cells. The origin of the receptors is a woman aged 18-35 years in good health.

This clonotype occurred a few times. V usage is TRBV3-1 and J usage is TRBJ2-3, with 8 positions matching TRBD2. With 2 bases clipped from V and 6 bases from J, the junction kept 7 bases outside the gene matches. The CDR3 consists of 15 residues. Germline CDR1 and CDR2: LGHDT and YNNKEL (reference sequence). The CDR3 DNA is TGTGCCAGCAGCCAACCGGGAGGGGGAGAGGATACGCAGTATTTT. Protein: CASSQPGGGEDTQYF.

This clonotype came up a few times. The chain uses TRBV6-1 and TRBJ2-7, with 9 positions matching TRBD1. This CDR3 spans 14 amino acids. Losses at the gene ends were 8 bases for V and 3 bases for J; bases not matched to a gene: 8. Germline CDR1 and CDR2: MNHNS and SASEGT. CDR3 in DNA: TGTGCCAGCGCCACCGGGACAGGGAACTACGAGCAGTACGTC. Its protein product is CASATGTGNYEQYV.

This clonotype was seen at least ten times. CDR3 residues: CASSSYAFDGSSYNEQFF. CDR3 coding DNA: TGTGCCAGCAGCTCCTATGCCTTCGACGGGAGTAGTTACAATGAGCAGTTCTTC. The rearrangement links TRBV5-6 to TRBJ2-1, with D tentatively TRBD2 (6 bases). V lost 3 bases and J lost 4, with 23 bases in between. CDR1 SGHDT and CDR2 YYEEEE come from the germline V gene. This CDR3 contains 18 residues.

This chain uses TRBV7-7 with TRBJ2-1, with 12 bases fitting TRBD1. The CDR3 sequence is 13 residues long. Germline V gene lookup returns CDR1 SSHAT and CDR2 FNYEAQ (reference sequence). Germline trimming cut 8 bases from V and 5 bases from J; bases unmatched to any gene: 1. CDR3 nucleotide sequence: TGTGCCAGCGGGACAGGGGGCAACAATGAGCAGTTCTTC. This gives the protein CASGTGGNNEQFF.

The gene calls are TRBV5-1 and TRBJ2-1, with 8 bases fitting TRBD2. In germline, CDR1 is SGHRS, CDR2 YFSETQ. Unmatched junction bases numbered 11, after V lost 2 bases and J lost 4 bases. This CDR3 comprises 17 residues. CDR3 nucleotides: TGCGCCAGCAGCTTATTGGTTACTAGCGGAGAATACAATGAGCAGTTCTTC. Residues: CASSLLVTSGEYNEQFF.

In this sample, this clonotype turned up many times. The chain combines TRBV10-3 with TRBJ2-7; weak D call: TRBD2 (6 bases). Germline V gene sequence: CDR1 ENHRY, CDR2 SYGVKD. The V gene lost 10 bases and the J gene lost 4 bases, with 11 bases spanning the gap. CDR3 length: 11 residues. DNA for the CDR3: TGTGCCACACGGGAGTATTACGAGCAGTACTTC. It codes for CATREYYEQYF.

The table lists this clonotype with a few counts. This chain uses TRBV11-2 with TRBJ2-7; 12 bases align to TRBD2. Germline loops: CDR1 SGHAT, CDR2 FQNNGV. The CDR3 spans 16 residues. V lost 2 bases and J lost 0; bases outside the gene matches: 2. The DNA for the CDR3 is TGTGCCAGCAGCTTAAGACTAGCGGGGGCCTCCTACGAGCAGTACTTC. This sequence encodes CASSLRLAGASYEQYF.

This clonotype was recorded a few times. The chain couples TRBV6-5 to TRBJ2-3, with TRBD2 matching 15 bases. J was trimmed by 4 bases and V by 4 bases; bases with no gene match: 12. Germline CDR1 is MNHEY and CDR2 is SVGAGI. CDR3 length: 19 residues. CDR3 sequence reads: CASSSRNGLAGGIADTQYF. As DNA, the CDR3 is TGTGCCAGCAGTTCTCGTAACGGACTAGCGGGGGGGATCGCAGATACGCAGTATTTT.

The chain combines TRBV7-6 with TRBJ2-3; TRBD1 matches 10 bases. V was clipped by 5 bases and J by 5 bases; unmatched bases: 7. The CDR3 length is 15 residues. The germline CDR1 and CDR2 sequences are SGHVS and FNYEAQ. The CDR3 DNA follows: TGTGCCAGCAGCCCTTCTGGGACAGGGGTAGATACGCAGTATTTT. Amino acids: CASSPSGTGVDTQYF.

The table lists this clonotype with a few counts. CDR3 amino acids: CASSAGQINYEQYF. In nucleotides, the CDR3 is TGCGCCAGCAGCGCAGGACAAATTAACTACGAGCAGTACTTC. The genes are TRBV5-1 and TRBJ2-7, with D possibly matching TRBD1 (5 bases). V was pared by 4 bases and J by 3 bases, with 14 bases between. CDR3 length: 14 residues. Germline assignment: CDR1 SGHRS and CDR2 YFSETQ.

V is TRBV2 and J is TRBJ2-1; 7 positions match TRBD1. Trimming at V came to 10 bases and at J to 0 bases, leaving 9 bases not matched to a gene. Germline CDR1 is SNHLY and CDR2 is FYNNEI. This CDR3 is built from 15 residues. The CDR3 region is CATQPDRSSYNEQFF. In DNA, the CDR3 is TGTGCCACCCAACCGGACAGGAGCTCCTACAATGAGCAGTTCTTC.

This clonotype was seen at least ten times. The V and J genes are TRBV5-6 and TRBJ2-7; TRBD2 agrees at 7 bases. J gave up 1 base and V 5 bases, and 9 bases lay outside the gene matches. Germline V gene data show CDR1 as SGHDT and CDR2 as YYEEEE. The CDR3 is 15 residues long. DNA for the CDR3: TGTGCCAGCAGTACTTTGCGGGAGACTTCCTACGAGCAGTACTTC. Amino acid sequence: CASSTLRETSYEQYF. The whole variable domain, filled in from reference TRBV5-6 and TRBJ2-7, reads DAGVTQSPTHLIKTRGQQVTLRCSPKSGHDTVSWYQQALGQGPQFIFQYYEEEERQRGNFPDRFSGHQFPNYSSELNVNALLLGDSALYLCASSTLRETSYEQYFGPGTRLTVT.

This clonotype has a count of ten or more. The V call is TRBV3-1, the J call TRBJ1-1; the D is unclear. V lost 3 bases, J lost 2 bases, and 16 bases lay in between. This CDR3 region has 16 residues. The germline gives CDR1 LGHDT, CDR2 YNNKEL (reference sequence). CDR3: CASSHAGRTINTEAFF. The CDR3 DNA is TGTGCCAGCAGCCACGCCGGGCGCACTATCAACACTGAAGCTTTCTTT.